This TCR beta chain emerged from a study of siplizumab effects on memory and regulatory T cells. Study-wide results and caveats: Naive T cells were seen as more diverse than memory cells and as major alloresponse contributors. Under siplizumab, alloreactive sequences traced to unstimulated CD4+ memory cells were significantly reduced. Of the proliferating CD4+ or CD8+ clones, roughly 80-96% lacked a naive or memory phenotype that could be assigned.

About 10^5 TCR templates were measured in each sample. Only in-frame clones appear in the TCRdb table, and some are missing; sequencing was by immunoSEQ multiplex PCR. Of some 65,000 clones in the sample, 80% to 90% are singletons; the top ten hold about 1.5%. Comment on this clone: Its antigen is currently unknown.

Germline V lookup: CDR1 SGHTA, CDR2 FQGTGA. This CDR3 has 12 amino acids. V was trimmed by 3 bases and J by 4 bases, leaving 3 bases between them. Sequencing was carried out using Tregs sorted from blood. The TCR comes from a human donor in good health. V gene TRBV7-3 combines with J gene TRBJ2-2; D gene ambiguous. CDR3 sequence: CASSFLTGELFF. The CDR3 coding sequence is TGTGCCAGCAGCTTCCTCACCGGGGAGCTGTTTTTT.